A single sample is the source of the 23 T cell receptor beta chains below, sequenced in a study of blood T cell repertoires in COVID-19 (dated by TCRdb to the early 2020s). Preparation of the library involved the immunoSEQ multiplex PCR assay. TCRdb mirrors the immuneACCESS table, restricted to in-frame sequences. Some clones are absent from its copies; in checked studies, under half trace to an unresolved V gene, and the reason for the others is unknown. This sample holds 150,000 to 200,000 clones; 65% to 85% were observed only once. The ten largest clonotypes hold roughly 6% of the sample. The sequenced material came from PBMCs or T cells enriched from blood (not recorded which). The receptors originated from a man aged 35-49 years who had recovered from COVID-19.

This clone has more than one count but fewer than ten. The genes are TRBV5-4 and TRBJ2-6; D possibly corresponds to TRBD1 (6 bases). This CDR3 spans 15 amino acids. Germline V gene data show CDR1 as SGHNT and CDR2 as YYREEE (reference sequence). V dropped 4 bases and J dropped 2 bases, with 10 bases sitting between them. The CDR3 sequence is CASSPGQPGANVLTF. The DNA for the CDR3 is TGTGCCAGCAGCCCAGGACAGCCTGGGGCCAACGTCCTGACTTTC.

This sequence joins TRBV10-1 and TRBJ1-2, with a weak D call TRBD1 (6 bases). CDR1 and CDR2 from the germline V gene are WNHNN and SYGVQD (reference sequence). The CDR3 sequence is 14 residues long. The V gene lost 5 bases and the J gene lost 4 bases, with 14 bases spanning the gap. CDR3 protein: CASSPDRYGYGYTF. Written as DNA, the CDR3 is TGCGCCAGCAGTCCGGACAGATATGGCTATGGCTACACCTTC.

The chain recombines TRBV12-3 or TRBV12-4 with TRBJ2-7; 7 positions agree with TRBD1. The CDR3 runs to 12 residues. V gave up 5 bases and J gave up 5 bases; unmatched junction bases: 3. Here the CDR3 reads CASSRQGNEQYF. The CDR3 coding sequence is TGTGCCAGCAGTAGACAGGGTAACGAGCAGTACTTC.

The CDR3 spells CAWNGGRHQPQHF. The CDR3 nucleotides are TGTGCCTGGAACGGGGGTCGGCATCAGCCCCAGCATTTT. The rearrangement links TRBV30 to TRBJ1-5, with TRBD1 as a possible D gene (5 bases). Germline V gene data show CDR1 as GTSNPN and CDR2 as SVGIG (reference sequence). Trimming took 4 bases from V and 5 from J, leaving 12 bases between them. This CDR3 region has 13 residues.

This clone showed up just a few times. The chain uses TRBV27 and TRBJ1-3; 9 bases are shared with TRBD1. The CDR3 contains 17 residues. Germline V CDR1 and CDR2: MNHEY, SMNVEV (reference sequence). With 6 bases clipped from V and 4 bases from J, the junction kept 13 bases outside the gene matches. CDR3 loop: CASSLSRDRATGNTIYF. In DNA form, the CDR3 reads TGTGCCAGCAGCCTCTCCCGGGACAGGGCGACCGGAAACACCATATATTTT.

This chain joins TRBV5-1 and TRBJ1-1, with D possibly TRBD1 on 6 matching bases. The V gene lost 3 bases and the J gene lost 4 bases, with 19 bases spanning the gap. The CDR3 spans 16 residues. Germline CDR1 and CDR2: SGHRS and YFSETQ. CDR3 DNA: TGCGCCAGCAGCTCCCTCCCAGGGGCCGAGGGCACTGAAGCTTTCTTT. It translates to CASSSLPGAEGTEAFF.

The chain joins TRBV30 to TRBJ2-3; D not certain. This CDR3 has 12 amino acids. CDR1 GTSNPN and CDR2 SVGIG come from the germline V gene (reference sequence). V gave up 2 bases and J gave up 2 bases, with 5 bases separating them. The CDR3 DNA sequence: TGTGCCTGGAGTCAGAACACAGATACGCAGTATTTT. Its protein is CAWSQNTDTQYF.

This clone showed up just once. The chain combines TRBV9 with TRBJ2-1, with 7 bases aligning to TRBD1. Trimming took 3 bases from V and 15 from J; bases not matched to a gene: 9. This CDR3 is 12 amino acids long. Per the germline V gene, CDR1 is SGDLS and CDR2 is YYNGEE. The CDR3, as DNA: TGTGCCAGCAGCGCTTGGACAGGATTCTTGTTCTTC. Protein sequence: CASSAWTGFLFF.

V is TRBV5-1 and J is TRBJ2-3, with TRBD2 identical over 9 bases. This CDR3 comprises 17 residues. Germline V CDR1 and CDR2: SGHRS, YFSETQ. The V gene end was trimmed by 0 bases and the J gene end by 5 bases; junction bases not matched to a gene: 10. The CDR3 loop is CASSLAAIAGGQDTQYF. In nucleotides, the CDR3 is TGCGCCAGCAGCTTGGCCGCTATTGCGGGGGGGCAAGATACGCAGTATTTT.

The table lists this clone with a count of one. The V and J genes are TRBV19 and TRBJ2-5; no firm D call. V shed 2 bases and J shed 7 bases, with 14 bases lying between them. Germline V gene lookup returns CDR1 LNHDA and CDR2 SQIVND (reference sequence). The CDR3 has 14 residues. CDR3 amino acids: CASSITRAPGTQYF. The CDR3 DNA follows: TGTGCCAGTAGTATAACTCGCGCCCCCGGGACCCAGTACTTC.

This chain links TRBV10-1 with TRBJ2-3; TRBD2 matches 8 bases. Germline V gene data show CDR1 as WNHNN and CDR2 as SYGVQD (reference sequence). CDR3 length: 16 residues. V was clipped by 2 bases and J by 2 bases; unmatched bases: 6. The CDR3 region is CASSEATAGVTDTQYF. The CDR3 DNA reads TGCGCCAGCAGTGAGGCGACAGCGGGGGTCACAGATACGCAGTATTTT.

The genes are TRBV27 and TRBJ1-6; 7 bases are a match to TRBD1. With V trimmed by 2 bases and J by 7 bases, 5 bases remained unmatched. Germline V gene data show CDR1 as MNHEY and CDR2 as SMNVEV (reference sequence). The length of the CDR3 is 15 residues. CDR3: CASSLEAGGNSPLHF. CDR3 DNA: TGTGCCAGCAGTTTAGAGGCAGGGGGGAATTCACCCCTCCACTTT.

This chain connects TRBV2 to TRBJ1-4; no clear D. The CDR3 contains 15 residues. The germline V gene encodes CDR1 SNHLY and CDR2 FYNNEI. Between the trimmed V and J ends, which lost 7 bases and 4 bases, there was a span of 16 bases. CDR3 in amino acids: CASTARRDLNEKLFF. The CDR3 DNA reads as TGTGCCAGCACTGCAAGGAGAGACCTTAATGAAAAACTGTTTTTT.

CDR3 sequence (DNA): TGTGCCTGGAGTCCCCGCCTCCAGGGTCACGGCTACACCTTC. It translates to CAWSPRLQGHGYTF. The J gene is TRBJ1-2, the V gene TRBV30; tentative D call: TRBD1 (5 bases). The CDR3 has 14 amino acids. Between the trimmed V and J ends, which lost 2 bases and 8 bases, there was a span of 18 bases. Germline lookup yields CDR1 GTSNPN and CDR2 SVGIG (reference sequence).

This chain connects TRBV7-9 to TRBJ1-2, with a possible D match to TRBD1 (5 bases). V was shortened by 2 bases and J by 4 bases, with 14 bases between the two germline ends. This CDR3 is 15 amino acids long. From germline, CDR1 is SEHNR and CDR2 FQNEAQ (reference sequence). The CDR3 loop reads CASSLTGGLSYGYTF. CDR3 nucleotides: TGTGCCAGCAGCTTAACGGGGGGACTGAGCTATGGCTACACCTTC.

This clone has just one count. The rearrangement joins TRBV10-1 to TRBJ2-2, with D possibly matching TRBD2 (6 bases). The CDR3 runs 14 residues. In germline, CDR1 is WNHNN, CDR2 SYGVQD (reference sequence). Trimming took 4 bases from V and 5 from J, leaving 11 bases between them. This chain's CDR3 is CASSVEGKTGELFF. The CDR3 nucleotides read TGCGCCAGCAGTGTGGAGGGAAAAACCGGGGAGCTGTTTTTT.

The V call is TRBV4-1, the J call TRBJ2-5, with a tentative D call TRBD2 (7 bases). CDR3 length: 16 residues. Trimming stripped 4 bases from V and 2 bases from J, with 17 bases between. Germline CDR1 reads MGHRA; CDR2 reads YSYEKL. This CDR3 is CASSPGGGAQQETQYF. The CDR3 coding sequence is TGCGCCAGCAGCCCCGGTGGGGGGGCCCAGCAAGAGACCCAGTACTTC.

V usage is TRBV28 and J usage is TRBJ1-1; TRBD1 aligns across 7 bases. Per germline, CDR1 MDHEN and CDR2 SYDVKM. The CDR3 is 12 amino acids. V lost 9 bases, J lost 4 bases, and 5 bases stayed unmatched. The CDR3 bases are TGTGCCAGTTCAGGGGGGACCACTGAAGCTTTCTTT. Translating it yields CASSGGTTEAFF. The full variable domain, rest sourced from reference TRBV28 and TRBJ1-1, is DVKVTQSSRYLVKRTGEKVFLECVQDMDHENMFWYRQDPGLGLRLIYFSYDVKMKEKGDIPEGYSVSREKKERFSLILESASTNQTSMYLCASSGGTTEAFFGQGTRLTVV.

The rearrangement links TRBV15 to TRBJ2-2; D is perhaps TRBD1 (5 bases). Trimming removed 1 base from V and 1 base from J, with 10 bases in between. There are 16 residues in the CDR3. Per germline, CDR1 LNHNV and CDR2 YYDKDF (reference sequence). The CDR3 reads CATSRAAGRNTGELFF. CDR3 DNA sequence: TGTGCCACCAGCAGAGCGGCAGGGCGGAACACCGGGGAGCTGTTTTTT. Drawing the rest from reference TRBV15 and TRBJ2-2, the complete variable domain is DAMVIQNPRYQVTQFGKPVTLSCSQTLNHNVMYWYQQKSSQAPKLLFHYYDKDFNNEADTPDNFQSRRPNTSFCFLDIRSPGLGDTAMYLCATSRAAGRNTGELFFGEGSRLTVL.

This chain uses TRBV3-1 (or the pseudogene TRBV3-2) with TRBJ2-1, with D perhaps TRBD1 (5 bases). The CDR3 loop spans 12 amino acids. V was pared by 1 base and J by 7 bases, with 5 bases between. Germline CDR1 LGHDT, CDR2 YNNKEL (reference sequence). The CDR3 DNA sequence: TGTGCCAGCAGCCAAGCAGGGAATGAGCAGTTCTTC. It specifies CASSQAGNEQFF.

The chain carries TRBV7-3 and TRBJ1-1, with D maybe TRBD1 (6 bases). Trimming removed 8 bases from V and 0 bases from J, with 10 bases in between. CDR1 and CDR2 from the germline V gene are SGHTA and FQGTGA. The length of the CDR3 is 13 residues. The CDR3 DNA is TGTGCCAGCTCTCGACAGGTGAACACTGAAGCTTTCTTT. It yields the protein CASSRQVNTEAFF.

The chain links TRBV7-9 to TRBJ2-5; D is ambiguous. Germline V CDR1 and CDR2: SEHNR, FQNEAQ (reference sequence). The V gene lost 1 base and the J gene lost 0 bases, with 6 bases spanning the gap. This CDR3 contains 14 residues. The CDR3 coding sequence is TGTGCCAGCAGCTTAGACCAGTACCAAGAGACCCAGTACTTC. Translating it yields CASSLDQYQETQYF.

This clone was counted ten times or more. The CDR3 bases are TGTGCCAGCAGTTCCGGGACAGGATCGCTGGGTGGCTACACCTTC. Translated: CASSSGTGSLGGYTF. V is TRBV6-5 and J is TRBJ1-2; TRBD1 matches at 8 bases. Germline V lookup: CDR1 MNHEY, CDR2 SVGAGI. CDR3 length: 15 amino acids. The ends lost 4 bases at V and 7 bases at J; junction bases unmatched: 11.